This T cell receptor (beta chain) is from a study of blood T cell repertoires in COVID-19. The overall study: Both acute and convalescent COVID-19 samples were obtained from the United States, Italy and Spain.

The CDR3 runs to 14 residues. CDR1 is MNHEY, CDR2 SVGAGI, per germline. The V gene lost 4 bases and the J gene lost 0 bases, with 7 bases spanning the gap. As processed by the authors: From reference gene primer amplification, estimates of nucleated cell counts were derived. The assay was immunoSEQ multiplex PCR, and TCRdb's table has in-frame clones only and misses some. V, J and clone size are those of that table, while D and trimming were read from the DNA. Among fewer than 200,000 clones listed, approximately 90% were seen once. The chain combines TRBV6-5 with TRBJ1-5, with D unclear. The receptor was derived from a man over 45 with acute or convalescent COVID-19. Material: peripheral blood. The CDR3 loop reads CASSLESSNQPQHF. For the CDR3, the DNA is TGTGCCAGCAGTTTAGAGTCTAGCAATCAGCCCCAGCATTTT.